This TCR beta chain is drawn from a study of cytomegalovirus exposure and HLA in healthy donors. Study-level points and caveats: Judged likely to be a sequencing artifact was a cluster of highly shared sequence variants.

The V segment lost 1 base and the J segment 4 bases; nucleotides outside the gene matches: 2. CDR3 size: 15 residues. Per the germline V gene, CDR1 is MNHEY and CDR2 is SMNVEV (reference sequence). This clone occurred a few times. The antigen remains unidentified. The study ran its PCR with 60 Vbeta and 13 Jbeta primers. Data came from immunoSEQ multiplex PCR; TCRdb stores just in-frame clones and leaves some out. The sample records 90,000 to 100,000 clones, less than 10% being singletons. The receptor's source is a man aged 50 or older in good health and CMV-seropositive. Sequencing was carried out using PBMCs. This chain uses TRBV27 with TRBJ2-7; 12 bases fit TRBD2. CDR3 DNA: TGTGCCAGCAGTTTATTGCTAGCGGGGGGGTACGAGCAGTACTTC. It translates to CASSLLLAGGYEQYF.